The clone carrying this T cell receptor (beta chain) was counted ten times or more. This CDR3 spans 16 amino acids. The V gene's germline CDR1 is ENHRY and CDR2 SYGVKD. Trimming shortened V by 3 bases and J by 2 bases, and 16 bases separated the two germline ends. The sample is drawn from a study of prognosis after radiotherapy for stage I lung cancer. Genomic DNA served as the source from which two-round multiplex PCR generated TCR beta CDR3 amplicons. Gene-specific primers for each TRBV and TRBJ gene drove first-round PCR. TCRdb redid the calling of the multiplex PCR reads with MiXCR, one entry per CDR3 protein. The sample has about 18,000 distinct CDR3 sequences; about 44% are singletons.

This receptor was identified in a donor aged 50 or older with non-small cell lung cancer. The starting material was PBMCs, obtained before or after stereotactic body radiation therapy (not recorded which). The rearrangement joins TRBV10-3 to TRBJ2-5; D is undetermined. For the CDR3, the DNA is TGTGCCATCAGTGACTCGGACCGGACGGTGCAAGAGACCCAGTACTTC. Amino acid sequence: CAISDSDRTVQETQYF.